This T cell receptor beta chain was documented in a study of blood T cell repertoires in COVID-19. Study summary: From the United States, Italy and Spain came samples of acute and convalescent COVID-19.

This table comes from immunoSEQ multiplex PCR, and its TCRdb copy is limited to in-frame clones, with some not included. Of fewer than 200,000 clones in the sample, approximately 82% were seen once. The CDR3 is made up of 13 amino acids. The germline V gene encodes CDR1 LNHDA and CDR2 SQIVND (reference sequence). V lost 11 bases and J lost 0, with 8 bases in between. This TCR derives from a woman aged 45-60 years in a cohort exposed to, infected with or recovered from COVID-19 (not recorded which). Sample: PBMCs or T cells enriched from blood (not recorded which). The rearrangement uses TRBV19 and TRBJ2-6, with a tentative D call TRBD2 (5 bases). The CDR3 protein is CAVEDSGANVLTF. As DNA, the CDR3 is TGTGCCGTGGAGGACTCTGGGGCCAACGTCCTGACTTTC.